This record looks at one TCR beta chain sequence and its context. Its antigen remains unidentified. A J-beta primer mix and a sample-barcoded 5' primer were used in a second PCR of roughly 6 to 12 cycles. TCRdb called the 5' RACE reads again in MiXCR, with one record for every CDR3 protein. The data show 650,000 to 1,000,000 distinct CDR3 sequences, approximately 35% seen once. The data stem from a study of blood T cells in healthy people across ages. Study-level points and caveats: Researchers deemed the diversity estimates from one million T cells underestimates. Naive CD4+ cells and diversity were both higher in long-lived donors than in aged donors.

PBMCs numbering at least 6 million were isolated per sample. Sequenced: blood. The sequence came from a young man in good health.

CDR3 nucleotides: TGCGCCAGCAGCTTGACGATGACGAACACTGAAGCTTTCTTT. Residues: CASSLTMTNTEAFF. The chain is built from TRBV5-1 and TRBJ1-1; no definite D call. CDR1 is SGHRS, CDR2 YFSETQ, per germline. The CDR3 spans 14 residues. The ends were cut back, 1 base at V and 1 base at J, with 8 bases in the middle.